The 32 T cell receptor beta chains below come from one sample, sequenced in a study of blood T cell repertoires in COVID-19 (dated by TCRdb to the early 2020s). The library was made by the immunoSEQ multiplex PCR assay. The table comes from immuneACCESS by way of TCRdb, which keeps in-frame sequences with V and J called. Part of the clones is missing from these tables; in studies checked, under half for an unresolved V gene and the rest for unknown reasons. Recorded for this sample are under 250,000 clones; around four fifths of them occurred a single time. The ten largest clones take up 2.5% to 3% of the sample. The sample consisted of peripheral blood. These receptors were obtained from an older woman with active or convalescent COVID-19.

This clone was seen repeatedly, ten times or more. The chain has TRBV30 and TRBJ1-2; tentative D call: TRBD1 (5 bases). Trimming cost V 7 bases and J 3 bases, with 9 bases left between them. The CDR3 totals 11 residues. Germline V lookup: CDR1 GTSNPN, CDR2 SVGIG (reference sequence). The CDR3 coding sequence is TGTGCCTCGCCAGGGCACTATGGCTACACCTTC. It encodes CASPGHYGYTF.

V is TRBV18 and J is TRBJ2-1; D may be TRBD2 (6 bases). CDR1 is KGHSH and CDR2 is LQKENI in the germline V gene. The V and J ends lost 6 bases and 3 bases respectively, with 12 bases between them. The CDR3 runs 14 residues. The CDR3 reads CASSTTGSYNEQFF. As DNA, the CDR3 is TGTGCCAGCTCTACCACCGGGAGCTACAATGAGCAGTTCTTC.

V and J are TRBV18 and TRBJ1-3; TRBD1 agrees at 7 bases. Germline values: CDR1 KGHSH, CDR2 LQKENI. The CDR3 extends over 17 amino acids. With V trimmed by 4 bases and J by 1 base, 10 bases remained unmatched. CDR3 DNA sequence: TGTGCCAGCTCACTTAACCAACAGGGGCAGTCTGGAAACACCATATATTTT. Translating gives CASSLNQQGQSGNTIYF.

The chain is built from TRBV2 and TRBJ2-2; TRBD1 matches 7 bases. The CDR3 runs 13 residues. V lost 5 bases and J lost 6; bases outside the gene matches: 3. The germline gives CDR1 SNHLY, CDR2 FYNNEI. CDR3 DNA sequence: TGTGCCAGCAGTCCGGGACAGTCCGGGGAGCTGTTTTTT. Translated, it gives CASSPGQSGELFF.

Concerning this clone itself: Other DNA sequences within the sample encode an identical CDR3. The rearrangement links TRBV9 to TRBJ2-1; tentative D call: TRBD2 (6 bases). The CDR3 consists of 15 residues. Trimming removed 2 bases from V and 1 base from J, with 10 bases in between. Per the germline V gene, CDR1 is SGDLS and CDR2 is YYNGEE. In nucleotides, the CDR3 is TGTGCCAGCAGCGTGGATCGGGGGTCCTACAATGAGCAGTTCTTC. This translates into CASSVDRGSYNEQFF.

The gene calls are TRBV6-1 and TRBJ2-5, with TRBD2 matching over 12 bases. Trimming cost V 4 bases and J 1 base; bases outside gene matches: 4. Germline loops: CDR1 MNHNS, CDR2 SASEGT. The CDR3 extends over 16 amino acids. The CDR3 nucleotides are TGTGCCAGCAGTGGAGGGACTAGCGGGTTCCAAGAGACCCAGTACTTC. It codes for CASSGGTSGFQETQYF.

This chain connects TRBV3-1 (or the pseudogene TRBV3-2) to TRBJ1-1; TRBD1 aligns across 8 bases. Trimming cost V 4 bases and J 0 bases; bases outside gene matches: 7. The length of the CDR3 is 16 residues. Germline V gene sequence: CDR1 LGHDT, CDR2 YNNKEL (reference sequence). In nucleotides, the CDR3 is TGTGCCAGCAGCCCCATTTGGACAGGGCTGAACACTGAAGCTTTCTTT. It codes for CASSPIWTGLNTEAFF.

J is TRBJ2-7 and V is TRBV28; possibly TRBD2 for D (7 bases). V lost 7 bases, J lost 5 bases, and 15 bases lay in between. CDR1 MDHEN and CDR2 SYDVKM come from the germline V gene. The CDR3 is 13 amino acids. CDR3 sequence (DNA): TGTGCCAGCATCAGAGGGGGGGCCCACGAGCAGTACTTC. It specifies CASIRGGAHEQYF.

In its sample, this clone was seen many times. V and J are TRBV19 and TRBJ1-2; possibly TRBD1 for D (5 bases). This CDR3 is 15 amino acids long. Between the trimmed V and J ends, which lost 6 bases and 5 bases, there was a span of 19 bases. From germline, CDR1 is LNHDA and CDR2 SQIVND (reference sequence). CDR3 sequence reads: CASRTAGVEGYGYTF. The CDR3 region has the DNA TGTGCCAGTAGAACCGCGGGGGTGGAGGGATATGGCTACACCTTC.

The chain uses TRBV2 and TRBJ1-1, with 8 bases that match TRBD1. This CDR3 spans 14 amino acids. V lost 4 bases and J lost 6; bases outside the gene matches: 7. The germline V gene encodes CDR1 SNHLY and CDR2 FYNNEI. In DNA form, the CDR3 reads TGTGCCAGCAGTGCCCAAACACAGGGGGCTGAAGCTTTCTTT. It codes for CASSAQTQGAEAFF.

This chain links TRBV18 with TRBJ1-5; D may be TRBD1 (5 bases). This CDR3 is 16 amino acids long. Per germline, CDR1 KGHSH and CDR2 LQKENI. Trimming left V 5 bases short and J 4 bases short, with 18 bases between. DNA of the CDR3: TGTGCCAGCTCAACCGGGACTCCCTCGGGAAATCAGCCCCAGCATTTT. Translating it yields CASSTGTPSGNQPQHF. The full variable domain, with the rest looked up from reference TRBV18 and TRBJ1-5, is NAGVMQNPRHLVRRRGQEARLRCSPMKGHSHVYWYRQLPEEGLKFMVYLQKENIIDESGMPKERFSAEFPKEGPSILRIQQVVRGDSAAYFCASSTGTPSGNQPQHFGDGTRLSIL.

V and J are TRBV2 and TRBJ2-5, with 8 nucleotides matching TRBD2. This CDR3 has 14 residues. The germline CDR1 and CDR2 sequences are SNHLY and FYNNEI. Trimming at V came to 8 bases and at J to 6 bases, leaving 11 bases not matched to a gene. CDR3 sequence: CASPPGTSEKTQYF. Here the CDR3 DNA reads TGTGCCAGCCCACCCGGGACTAGTGAAAAGACCCAGTACTTC.

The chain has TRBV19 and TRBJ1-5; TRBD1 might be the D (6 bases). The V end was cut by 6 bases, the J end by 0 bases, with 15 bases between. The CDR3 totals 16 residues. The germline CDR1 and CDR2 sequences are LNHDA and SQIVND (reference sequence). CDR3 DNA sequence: TGTGCCAGTAGGGATAGGGGGGGAAATAGCAATCAGCCCCAGCATTTT. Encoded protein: CASRDRGGNSNQPQHF.

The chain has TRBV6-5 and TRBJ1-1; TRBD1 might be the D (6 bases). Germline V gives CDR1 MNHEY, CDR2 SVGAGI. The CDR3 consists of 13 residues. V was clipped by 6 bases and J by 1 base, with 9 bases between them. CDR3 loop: CASRQGQNTEAFF. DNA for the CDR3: TGTGCCAGCAGACAGGGTCAGAACACTGAAGCTTTCTTT.

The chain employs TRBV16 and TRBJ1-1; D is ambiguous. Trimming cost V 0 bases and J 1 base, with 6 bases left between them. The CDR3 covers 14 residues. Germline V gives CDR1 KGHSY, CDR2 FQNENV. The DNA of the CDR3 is TGTGCCAGCAGCCAATCGTACAGGAACACTGAAGCTTTCTTT. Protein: CASSQSYRNTEAFF.

The CDR3 bases are TGCGCCAGCAGCTTGATCCCGACAGGGGGCACGTACAATGAGCAGTTCTTC. As protein: CASSLIPTGGTYNEQFF. The V call is TRBV5-1, the J call TRBJ2-1; 10 bases align to TRBD1. Germline CDR1 SGHRS, CDR2 YFSETQ. V lost 1 base and J lost 4; bases outside the gene matches: 8. There are 17 residues in the CDR3.

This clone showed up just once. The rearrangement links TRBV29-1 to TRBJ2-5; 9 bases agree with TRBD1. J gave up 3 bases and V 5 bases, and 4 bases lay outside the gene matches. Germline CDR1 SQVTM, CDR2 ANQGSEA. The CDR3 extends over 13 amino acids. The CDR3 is CSVSTGGEETQYF. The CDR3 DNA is TGCAGCGTTAGTACAGGGGGCGAAGAGACCCAGTACTTC.

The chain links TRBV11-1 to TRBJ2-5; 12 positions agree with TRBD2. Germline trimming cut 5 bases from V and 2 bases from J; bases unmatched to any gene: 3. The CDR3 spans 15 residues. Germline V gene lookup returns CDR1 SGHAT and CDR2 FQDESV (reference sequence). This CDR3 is CASSPGLAGQETQYF. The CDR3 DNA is TGTGCCAGCAGCCCCGGACTAGCGGGACAAGAGACCCAGTACTTC.

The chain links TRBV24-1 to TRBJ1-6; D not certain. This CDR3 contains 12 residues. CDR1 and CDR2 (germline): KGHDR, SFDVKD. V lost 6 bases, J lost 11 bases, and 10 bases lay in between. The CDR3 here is CATSLLVAPLHF. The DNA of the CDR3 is TGTGCCACCAGTCTATTAGTCGCACCCCTCCACTTT.

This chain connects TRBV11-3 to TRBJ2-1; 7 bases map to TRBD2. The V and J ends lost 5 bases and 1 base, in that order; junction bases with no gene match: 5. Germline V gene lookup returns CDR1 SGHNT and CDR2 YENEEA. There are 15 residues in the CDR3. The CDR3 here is CASSPKAGSYNEQFF. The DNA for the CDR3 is TGTGCCAGCAGCCCCAAAGCGGGGTCCTACAATGAGCAGTTCTTC.

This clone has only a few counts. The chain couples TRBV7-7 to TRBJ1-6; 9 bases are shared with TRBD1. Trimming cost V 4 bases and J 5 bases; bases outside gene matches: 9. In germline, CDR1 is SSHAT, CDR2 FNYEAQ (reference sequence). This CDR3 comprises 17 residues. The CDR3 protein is CASSSHTGGADNSPLHF. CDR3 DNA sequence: TGTGCCAGCAGCTCTCATACAGGGGGCGCAGATAATTCACCCCTCCACTTT.

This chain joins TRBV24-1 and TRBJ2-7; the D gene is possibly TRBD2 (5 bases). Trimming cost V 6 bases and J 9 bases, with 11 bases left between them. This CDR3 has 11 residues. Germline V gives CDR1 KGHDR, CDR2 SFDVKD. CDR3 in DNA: TGTGCCACCAGTCAAGGAGGTCCGCAGTACTTC. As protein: CATSQGGPQYF.

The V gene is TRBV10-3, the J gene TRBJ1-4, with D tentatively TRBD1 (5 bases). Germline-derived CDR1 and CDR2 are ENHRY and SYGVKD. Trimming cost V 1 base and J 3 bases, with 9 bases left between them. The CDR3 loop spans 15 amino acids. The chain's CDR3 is CAISEFRGANEKLFF. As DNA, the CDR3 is TGTGCCATCAGTGAGTTCCGGGGGGCTAATGAAAAACTGTTTTTT.

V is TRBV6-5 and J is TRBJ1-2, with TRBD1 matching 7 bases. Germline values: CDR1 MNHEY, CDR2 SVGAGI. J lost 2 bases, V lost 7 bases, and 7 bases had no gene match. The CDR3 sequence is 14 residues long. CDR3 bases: TGTGCCAGCACTAGCAGGGGGGAAAACTATGGCTACACCTTC. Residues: CASTSRGENYGYTF.

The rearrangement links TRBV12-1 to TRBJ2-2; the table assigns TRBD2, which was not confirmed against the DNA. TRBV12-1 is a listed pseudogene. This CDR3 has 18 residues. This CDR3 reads CASSLQLWEMANTGELFF. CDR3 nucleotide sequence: TGTGCCAGCAGCCTACAACTGTGGGAGATGGCGAACACCGGGGAGCTGTTTTTT.

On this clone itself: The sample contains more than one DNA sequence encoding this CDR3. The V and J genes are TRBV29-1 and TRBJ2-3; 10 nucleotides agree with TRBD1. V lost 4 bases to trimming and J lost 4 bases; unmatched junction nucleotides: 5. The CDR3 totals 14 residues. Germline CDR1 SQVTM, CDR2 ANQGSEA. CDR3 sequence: CSVGGTGVADTQYF. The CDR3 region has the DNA TGCAGCGTTGGAGGGACAGGGGTTGCAGATACGCAGTATTTT.

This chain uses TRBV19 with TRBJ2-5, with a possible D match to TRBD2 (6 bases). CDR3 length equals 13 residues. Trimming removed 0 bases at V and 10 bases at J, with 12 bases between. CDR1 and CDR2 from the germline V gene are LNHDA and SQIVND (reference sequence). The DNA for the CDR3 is TGTGCCAGTAGTATAGACAGGCGGGGACGCCAGTACTTC. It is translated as CASSIDRRGRQYF.

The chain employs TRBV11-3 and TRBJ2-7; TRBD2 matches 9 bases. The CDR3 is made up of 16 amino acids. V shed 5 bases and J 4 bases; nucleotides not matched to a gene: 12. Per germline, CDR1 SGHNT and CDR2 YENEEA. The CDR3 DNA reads TGTGCCAGCAGCCGACGAGCGGGAGGCTCCGTGTACGAGCAGTACTTC. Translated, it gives CASSRRAGGSVYEQYF.

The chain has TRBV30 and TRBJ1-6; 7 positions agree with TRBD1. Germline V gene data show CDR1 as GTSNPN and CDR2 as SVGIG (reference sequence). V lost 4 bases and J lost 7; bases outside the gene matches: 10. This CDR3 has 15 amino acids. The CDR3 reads CAWTRQGWENSPLHF. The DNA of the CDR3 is TGTGCCTGGACCAGACAGGGTTGGGAGAATTCACCCCTCCACTTT.

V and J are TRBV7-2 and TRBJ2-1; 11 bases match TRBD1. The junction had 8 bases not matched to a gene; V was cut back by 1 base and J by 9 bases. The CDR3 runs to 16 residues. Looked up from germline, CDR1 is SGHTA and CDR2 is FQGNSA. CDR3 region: CASSLGFWDRGAEQFF. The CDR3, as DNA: TGTGCCAGCAGCTTAGGTTTCTGGGACAGGGGGGCTGAGCAGTTCTTC.

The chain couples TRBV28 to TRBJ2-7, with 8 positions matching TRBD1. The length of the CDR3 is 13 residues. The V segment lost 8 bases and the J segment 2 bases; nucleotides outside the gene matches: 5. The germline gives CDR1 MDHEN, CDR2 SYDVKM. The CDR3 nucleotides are TGTGCCAGCCGACAGGGGCTAACCTACGAGCAGTACTTC. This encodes CASRQGLTYEQYF.

The CDR3 DNA follows: TGCGCCAGCAGCTCACAGACAGGGATGAACACTGAAGCTTTCTTT. Translated: CASSSQTGMNTEAFF. This chain connects TRBV5-1 to TRBJ1-1; 7 nucleotides align to TRBD1. The ends lost 3 bases at V and 0 bases at J; junction bases unmatched: 5. This CDR3 has 15 residues. Germline-derived CDR1 and CDR2 are SGHRS and YFSETQ.